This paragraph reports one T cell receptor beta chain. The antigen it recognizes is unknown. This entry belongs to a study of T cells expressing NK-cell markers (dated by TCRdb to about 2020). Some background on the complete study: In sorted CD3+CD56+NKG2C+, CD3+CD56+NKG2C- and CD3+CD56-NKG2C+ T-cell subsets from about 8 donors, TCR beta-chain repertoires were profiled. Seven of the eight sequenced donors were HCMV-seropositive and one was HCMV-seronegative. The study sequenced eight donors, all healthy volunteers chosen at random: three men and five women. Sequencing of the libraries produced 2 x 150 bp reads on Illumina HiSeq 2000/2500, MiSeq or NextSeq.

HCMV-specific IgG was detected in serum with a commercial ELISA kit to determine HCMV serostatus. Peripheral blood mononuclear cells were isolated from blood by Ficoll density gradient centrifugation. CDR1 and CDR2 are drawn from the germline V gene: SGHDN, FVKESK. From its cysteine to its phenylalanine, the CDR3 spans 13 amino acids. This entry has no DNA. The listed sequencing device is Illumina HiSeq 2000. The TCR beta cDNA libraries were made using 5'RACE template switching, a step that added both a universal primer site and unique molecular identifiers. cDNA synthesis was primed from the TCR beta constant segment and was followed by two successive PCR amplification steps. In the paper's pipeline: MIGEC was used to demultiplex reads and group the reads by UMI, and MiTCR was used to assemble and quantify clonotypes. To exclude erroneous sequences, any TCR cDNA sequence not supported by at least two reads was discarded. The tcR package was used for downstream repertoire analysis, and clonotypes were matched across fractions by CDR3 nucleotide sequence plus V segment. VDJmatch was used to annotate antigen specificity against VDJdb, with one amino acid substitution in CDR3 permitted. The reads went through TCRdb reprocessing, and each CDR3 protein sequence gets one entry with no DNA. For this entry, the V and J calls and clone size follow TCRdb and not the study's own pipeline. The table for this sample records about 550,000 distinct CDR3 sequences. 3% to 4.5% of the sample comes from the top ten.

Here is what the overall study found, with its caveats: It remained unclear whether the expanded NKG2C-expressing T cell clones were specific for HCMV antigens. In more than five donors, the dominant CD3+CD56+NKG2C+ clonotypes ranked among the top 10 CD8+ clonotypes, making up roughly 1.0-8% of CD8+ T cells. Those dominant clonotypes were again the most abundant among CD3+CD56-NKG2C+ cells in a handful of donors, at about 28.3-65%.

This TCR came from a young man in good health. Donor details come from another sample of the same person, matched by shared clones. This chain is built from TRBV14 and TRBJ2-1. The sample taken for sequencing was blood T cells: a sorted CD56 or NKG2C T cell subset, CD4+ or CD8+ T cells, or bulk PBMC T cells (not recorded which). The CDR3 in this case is CASSQEGVSQQFF.